What follows describes a single T cell receptor beta chain. Antigen: not known. In the study's own analysis: There were no quality scores in the junction-only immunoSEQ sequences, so filtering differed. Repertoires were generated with immunoSEQ multiplex PCR, while TCRdb's copy carries only in-frame clones and drops some. Clone size and the V and J calls come from that table; the DNA yielded D and trimming. The table records around 580,000 clones, more than 95% of them present only once. These data come from a study of shared clonotypes between healthy human individuals. Findings and limits, study-wide: Non-shared clonotypes showed lower generation probabilities than clonotypes common to all four donors.

Naive CD8 cells lacked CD45RO, underwent positive selection for CCR7 and left out terminally differentiated effector memory CD45RA+ cells. The CDR3 sequence is 11 residues long. Sequenced: naive CD8+ T cells sorted from blood. The V call is TRBV21-1, the J call TRBJ1-1; TRBD1 was called by the table and not checked on the DNA. TRBV21-1 corresponds to a pseudogene. The sequence came from a man aged 25 to 40 in good health. The CDR3 is CASSKDREAFF. The CDR3 bases are TGTGCCAGCAGCAAAGACAGGGAGGCTTTCTTT.